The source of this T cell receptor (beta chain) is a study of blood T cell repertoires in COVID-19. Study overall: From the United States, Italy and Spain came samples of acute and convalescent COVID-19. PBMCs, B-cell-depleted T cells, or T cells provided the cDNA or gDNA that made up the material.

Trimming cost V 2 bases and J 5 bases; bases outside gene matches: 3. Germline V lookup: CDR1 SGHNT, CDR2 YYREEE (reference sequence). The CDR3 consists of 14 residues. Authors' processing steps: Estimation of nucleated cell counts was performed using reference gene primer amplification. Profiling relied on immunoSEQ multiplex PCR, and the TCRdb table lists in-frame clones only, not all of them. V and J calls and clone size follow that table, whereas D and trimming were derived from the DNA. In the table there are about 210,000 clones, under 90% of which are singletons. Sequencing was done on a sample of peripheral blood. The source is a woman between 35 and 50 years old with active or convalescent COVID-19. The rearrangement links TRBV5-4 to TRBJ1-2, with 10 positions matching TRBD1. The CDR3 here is CASSFRQGAYGYTF. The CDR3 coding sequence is TGTGCCAGCAGCTTCCGACAGGGGGCTTATGGCTACACCTTC.